This TCR beta chain was captured by sequencing in a study of lymphopenia after photon versus proton radiotherapy. Whole-study results and caveats: Photon-treated patients lost naive T cells and TCR diversity; proton-treated stayed stable. Larger post-nadir TCR diversity loss correlated inversely with survival in deceased patients.

Some clones are missing from TCRdb's copy, which holds only in-frame ones; the method was immunoSEQ multiplex PCR. The sample lists 15,000 to 20,000 clones, about 85% occurring once. In regard to this clone: Its specificity is not known.

The V gene's germline CDR1 is SEHNR and CDR2 FQNEAQ (reference sequence). The CDR3 spans 15 residues. With V trimmed by 5 bases and J by 4 bases, 3 bases remained unmatched. The sequence was obtained from a woman in her fifties or sixties with cholangiocarcinoma. Some clones in this sample may be carry-over from other donors' samples. The J gene is TRBJ2-1, the V gene TRBV7-9, with 12 bases fitting TRBD2. Sequences were derived from peripheral blood, sampled from a patient treated with proton-based radiotherapy. CDR3 nucleotide sequence: TGTGCCAGCAGCATGACTAGCGGGGGATACAATGAGCAGTTCTTC. Its protein product is CASSMTSGGYNEQFF.